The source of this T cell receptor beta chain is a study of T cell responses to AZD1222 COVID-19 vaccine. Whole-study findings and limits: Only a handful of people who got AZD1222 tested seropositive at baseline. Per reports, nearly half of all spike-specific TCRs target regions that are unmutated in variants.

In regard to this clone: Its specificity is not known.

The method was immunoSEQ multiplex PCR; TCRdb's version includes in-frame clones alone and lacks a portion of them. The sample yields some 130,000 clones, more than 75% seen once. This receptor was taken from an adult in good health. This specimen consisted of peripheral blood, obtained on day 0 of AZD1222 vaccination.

This chain's CDR3 is CATTQGAAGATDTQYF. DNA for the CDR3: TGTGCCACCACCCAGGGGGCCGCGGGAGCCACAGATACGCAGTATTTT. The chain uses TRBV24-1 and TRBJ2-3; possible D gene TRBD1, 8 bases. The CDR3 covers 16 residues. Germline V CDR1 and CDR2: KGHDR, SFDVKD. Trimming took off 8 bases at V and 2 bases at J, with 19 bases between the two ends.